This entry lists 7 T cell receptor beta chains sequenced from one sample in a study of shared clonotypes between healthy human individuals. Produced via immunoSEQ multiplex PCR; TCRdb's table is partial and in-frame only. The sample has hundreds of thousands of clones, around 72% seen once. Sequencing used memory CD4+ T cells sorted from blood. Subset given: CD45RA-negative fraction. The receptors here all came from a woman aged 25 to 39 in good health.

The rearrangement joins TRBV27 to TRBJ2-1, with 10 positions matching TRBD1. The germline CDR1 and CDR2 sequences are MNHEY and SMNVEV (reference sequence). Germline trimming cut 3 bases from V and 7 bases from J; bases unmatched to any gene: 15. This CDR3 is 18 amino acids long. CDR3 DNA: TGTGCCAGCAGTTTCCGGTATTTACCGGGACAGGGGTCGAATGAGCAGTTCTTC. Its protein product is CASSFRYLPGQGSNEQFF.

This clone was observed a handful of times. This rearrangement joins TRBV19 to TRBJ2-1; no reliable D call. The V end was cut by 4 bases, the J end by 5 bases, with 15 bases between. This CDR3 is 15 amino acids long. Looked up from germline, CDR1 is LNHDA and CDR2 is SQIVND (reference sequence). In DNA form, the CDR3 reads TGTGCCAGTAGTAAGCCTCACCAAGGAGACAATGAGCAGTTCTTC. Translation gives CASSKPHQGDNEQFF.

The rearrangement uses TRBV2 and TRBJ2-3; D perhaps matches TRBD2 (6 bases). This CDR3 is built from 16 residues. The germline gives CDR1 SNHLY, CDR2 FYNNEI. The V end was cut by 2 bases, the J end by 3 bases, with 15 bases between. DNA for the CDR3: TGTGCCAGCAGTGAAATCGGGAGAGGTAGGACAGATACGCAGTATTTT. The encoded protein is CASSEIGRGRTDTQYF.

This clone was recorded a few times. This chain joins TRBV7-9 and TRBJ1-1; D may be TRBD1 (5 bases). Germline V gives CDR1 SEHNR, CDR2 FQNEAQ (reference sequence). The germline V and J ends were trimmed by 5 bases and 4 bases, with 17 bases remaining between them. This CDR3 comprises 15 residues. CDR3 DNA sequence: TGTGCCAGCAGCGACCCCCACGGGGCGCGCACTGAAGCTTTCTTT. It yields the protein CASSDPHGARTEAFF.

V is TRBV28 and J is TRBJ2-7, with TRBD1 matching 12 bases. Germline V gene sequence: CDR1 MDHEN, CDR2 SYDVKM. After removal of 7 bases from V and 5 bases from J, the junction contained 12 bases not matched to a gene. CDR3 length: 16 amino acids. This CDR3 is CASTPLGDRGRHEQYF. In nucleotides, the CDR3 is TGTGCCAGCACGCCCTTGGGGGACAGGGGGCGACACGAGCAGTACTTC. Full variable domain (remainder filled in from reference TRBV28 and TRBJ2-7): DVKVTQSSRYLVKRTGEKVFLECVQDMDHENMFWYRQDPGLGLRLIYFSYDVKMKEKGDIPEGYSVSREKKERFSLILESASTNQTSMYLCASTPLGDRGRHEQYFGPGTRLTVT.

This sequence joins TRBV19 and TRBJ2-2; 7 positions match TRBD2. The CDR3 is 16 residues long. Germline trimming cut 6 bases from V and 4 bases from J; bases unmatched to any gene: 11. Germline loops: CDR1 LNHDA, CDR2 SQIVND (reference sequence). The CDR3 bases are TGTGCCAGTAGCCTAATGGGCGGGAGTGGCACCGGGGAGCTGTTTTTT. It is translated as CASSLMGGSGTGELFF.

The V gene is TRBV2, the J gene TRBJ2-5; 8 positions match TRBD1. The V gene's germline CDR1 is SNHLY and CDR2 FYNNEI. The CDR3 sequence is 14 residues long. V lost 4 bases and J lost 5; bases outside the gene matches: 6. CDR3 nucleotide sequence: TGTGCCAGCAGTGTACAGGGGGTCGGTGAGACCCAGTACTTC. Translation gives CASSVQGVGETQYF.